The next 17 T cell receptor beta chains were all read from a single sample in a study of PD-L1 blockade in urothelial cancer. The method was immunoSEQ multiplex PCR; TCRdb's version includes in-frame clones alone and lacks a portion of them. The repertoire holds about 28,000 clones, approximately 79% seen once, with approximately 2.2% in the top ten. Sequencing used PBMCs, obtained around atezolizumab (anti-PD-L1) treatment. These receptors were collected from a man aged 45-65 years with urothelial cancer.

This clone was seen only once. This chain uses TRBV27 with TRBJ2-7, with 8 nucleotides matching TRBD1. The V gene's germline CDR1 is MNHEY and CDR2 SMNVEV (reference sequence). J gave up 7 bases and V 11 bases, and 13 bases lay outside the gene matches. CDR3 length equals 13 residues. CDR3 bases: TGTGCCGTCGCTCGGACAGGGCACGAGGAGCAGTACTTC. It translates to CAVARTGHEEQYF.

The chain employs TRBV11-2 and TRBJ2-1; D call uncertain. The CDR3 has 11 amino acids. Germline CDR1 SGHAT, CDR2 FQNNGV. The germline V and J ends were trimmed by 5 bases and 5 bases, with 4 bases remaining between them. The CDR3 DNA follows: TGTGCCAGCAGCCAAAACAATGAGCAGTTCTTC. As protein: CASSQNNEQFF.

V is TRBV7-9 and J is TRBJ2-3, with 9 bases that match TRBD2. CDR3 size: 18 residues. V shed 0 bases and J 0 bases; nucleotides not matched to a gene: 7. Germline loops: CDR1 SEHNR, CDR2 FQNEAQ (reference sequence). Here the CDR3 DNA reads TGTGCCAGCAGCTTAGCTAGCGGGAGTTTTTATAGCACAGATACGCAGTATTTT. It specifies CASSLASGSFYSTDTQYF.

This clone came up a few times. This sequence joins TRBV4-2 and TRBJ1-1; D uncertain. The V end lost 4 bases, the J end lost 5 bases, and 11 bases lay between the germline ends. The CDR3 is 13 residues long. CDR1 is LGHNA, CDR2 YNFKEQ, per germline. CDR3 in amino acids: CASSRLKETEAFF. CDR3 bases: TGTGCCAGCAGCCGATTGAAGGAGACTGAAGCTTTCTTT.

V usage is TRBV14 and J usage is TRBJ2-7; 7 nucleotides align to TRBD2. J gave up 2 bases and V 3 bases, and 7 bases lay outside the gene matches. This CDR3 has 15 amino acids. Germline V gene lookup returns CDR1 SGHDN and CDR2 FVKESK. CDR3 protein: CASSQFSGLTYEQYF. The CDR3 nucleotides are TGTGCCAGCAGCCAGTTTAGCGGGTTAACCTACGAGCAGTACTTC. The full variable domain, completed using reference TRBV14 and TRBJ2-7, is EAGVTQFPSHSVIEKGQTVTLRCDPISGHDNLYWYRRVMGKEIKFLLHFVKESKQDESGMPNNRFLAERTGGTYSTLKVQPAELEDSGVYFCASSQFSGLTYEQYFGPGTRLTVT.

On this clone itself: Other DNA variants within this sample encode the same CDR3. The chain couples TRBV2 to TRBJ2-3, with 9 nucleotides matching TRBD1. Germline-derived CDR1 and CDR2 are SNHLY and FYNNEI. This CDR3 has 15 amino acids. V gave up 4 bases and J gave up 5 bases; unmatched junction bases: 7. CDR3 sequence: CASSGRDRVGDTQYF. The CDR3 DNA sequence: TGTGCCAGCAGTGGCCGGGACAGGGTGGGAGATACGCAGTATTTT.

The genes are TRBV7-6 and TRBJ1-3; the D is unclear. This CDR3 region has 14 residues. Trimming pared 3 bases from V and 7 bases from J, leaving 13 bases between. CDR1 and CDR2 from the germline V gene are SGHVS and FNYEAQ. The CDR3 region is CASSFDGFRNTIYF. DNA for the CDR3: TGTGCCAGCAGCTTCGACGGGTTTAGGAACACCATATATTTT.

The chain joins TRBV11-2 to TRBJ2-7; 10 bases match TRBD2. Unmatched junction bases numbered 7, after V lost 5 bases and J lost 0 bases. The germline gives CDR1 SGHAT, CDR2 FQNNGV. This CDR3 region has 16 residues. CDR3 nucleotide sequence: TGTGCCAGCAGCCCCCGGACTAGCGGTAGCTCCTACGAGCAGTACTTC. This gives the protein CASSPRTSGSSYEQYF.

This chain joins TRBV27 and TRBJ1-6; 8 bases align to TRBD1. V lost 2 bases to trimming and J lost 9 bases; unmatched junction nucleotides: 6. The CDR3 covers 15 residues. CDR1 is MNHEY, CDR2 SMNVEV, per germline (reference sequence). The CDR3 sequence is CASSLRQGARSPLHF. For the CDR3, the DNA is TGTGCCAGCAGTTTACGGCAGGGGGCTCGTTCACCCCTCCACTTT.

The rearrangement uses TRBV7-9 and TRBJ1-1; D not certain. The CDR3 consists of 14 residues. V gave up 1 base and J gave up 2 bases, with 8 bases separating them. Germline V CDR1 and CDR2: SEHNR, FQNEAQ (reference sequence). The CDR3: CASSLGGSNTEAFF. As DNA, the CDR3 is TGTGCCAGCAGCTTAGGTGGGAGTAACACTGAAGCTTTCTTT.

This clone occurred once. The CDR3 coding sequence is TGTGCCACCAGCTGGGACAGGGCGAACACTGAAGCTTTCTTT. It codes for CATSWDRANTEAFF. The chain is built from TRBV15 and TRBJ1-1; 9 bases line up with TRBD1. This CDR3 comprises 14 residues. CDR1 and CDR2 from the germline V gene are LNHNV and YYDKDF (reference sequence). The ends lost 5 bases at V and 1 base at J; junction bases unmatched: 2. Supplemented by reference TRBV15 and TRBJ1-1, the full variable domain reads DAMVIQNPRYQVTQFGKPVTLSCSQTLNHNVMYWYQQKSSQAPKLLFHYYDKDFNNEADTPDNFQSRRPNTSFCFLDIRSPGLGDTAMYLCATSWDRANTEAFFGQGTRLTVV.

The CDR3 loop reads CAIRRDRGLETQYF. CDR3 DNA: TGTGCCATCAGGCGGGACAGGGGGCTAGAGACCCAGTACTTC. The rearrangement links TRBV10-3 to TRBJ2-5; 12 bases agree with TRBD1. The CDR3 contains 14 residues. The germline gives CDR1 ENHRY, CDR2 SYGVKD. The J segment lost 4 bases and the V segment lost 6 bases, leaving 3 bases of the junction unmatched.

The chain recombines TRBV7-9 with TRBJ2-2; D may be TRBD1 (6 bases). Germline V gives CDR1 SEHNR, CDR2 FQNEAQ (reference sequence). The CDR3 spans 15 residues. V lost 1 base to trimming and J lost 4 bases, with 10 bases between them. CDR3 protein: CASSLEGVPTGELFF. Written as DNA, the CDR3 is TGTGCCAGCAGCTTAGAGGGGGTACCCACCGGGGAGCTGTTTTTT.

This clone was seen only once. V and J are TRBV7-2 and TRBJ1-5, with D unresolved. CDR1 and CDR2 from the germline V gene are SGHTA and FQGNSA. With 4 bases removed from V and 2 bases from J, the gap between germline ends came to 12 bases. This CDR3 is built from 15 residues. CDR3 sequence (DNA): TGTGCCAGCAGCTCGGGATCAGGAGGCAATCAGCCCCAGCATTTT. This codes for CASSSGSGGNQPQHF. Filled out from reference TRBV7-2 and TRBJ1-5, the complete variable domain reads GAGVSQSPSNKVTEKGKDVELRCDPISGHTALYWYRQSLGQGLEFLIYFQGNSAPDKSGLPSDRFSAERTGGSVSTLTIQRTQQEDSAVYLCASSSGSGGNQPQHFGDGTRLSIL.

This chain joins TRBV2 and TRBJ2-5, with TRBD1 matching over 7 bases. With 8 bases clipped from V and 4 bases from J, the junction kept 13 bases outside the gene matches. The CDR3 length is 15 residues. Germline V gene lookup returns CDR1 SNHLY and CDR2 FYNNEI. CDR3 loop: CASHRQDRSRETQYF. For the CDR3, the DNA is TGTGCCAGCCACCGGCAGGACAGGTCGCGAGAGACCCAGTACTTC.

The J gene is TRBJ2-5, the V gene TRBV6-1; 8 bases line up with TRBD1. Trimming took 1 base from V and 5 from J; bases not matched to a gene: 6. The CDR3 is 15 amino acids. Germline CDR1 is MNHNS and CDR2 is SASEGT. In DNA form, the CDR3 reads TGTGCCAGCAGTGAAGGGCAGGGGGCGTGGGAGACCCAGTACTTC. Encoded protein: CASSEGQGAWETQYF.

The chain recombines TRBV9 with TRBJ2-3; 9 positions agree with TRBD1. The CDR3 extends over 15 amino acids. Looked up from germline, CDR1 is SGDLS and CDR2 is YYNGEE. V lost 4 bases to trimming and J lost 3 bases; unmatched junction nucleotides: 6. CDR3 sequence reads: CASSKQGASTDTQYF. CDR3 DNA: TGTGCCAGCAGCAAACAGGGGGCGTCAACAGATACGCAGTATTTT. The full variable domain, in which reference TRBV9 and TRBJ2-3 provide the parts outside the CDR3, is DSGVTQTPKHLITATGQRVTLRCSPRSGDLSVYWYQQSLDQGLQFLIQYYNGEERAKGNILERFSAQQFPDLHSELNLSSLELGDSALYFCASSKQGASTDTQYFGPGTRLTVL.